The rows below give T cell receptor beta chains drawn from one sample of a study of OX40 agonist ivuxolimab in advanced cancers. Some clones are missing from TCRdb's copy, which holds only in-frame ones; the method was immunoSEQ multiplex PCR. Of tens of thousands of clones in the sample, more than 70% are singletons; the top ten hold around 4.3%. Sequencing used CD4+ or CD8+ T cells sorted from blood, obtained in a trial of the OX40 agonist ivuxolimab. These receptors all come from an adult with an advanced solid tumor such as melanoma, head and neck, liver or kidney cancer. The CDR3 runs from the conserved cysteine through the conserved F or W. The D gene is left open where the match is weak. Clone size is shown for a subset of rows, as once, few, many or a class of expanded clone.

size: once; V: TRBV7-8; D: NA; J: TRBJ1-2; CDR3: CASSLAGPTLYGYTF; DNA: TGTGCCAGCAGCTTAGCAGGACCAACCCTCTATGGCTACACCTTC
size: NA; V: TRBV29-1; D: NA; J: TRBJ1-1; CDR3: CSVRQARGTEAFF; DNA: TGCAGCGTTCGACAGGCCAGGGGCACTGAAGCTTTCTTT
size: NA; V: TRBV5-1; D: NA; J: TRBJ2-1; CDR3: CASSLERGNYNEQFF; DNA: TGCGCCAGCAGCTTGGAAAGGGGGAACTACAATGAGCAGTTCTTC
size: NA; V: TRBV25-1; D: NA; J: TRBJ2-2; CDR3: CASSGVQSFNTGELFF; DNA: TGTGCCAGCAGTGGGGTACAAAGCTTCAACACCGGGGAGCTGTTTTTT
size: once; V: TRBV5-4; D: NA; J: TRBJ2-6; CDR3: CASSLGQVGANVLTF; DNA: TGTGCCAGCAGCTTGGGACAGGTTGGGGCCAACGTCCTGACTTTC
size: NA; V: TRBV28; D: NA; J: TRBJ2-3; CDR3: CASFGHSQVAEGPDTQYF; DNA: TGTGCCAGCTTTGGCCACTCCCAAGTAGCGGAGGGGCCAGATACGCAGTATTTT
size: NA; V: TRBV7-3; D: NA; J: TRBJ1-4; CDR3: CASSLGLEKLFF; DNA: TGTGCCAGCAGCCTCGGACTGGAAAAACTGTTTTTT
size: NA; V: TRBV29-1; D: TRBD2; J: TRBJ2-5; CDR3: CSVTGTSGGGAETQYF; DNA: TGCAGCGTCACCGGGACTAGCGGAGGGGGTGCAGAGACCCAGTACTTC
size: NA; V: TRBV5-6; D: NA; J: TRBJ2-3; CDR3: CASSLALYSKTDTQYF; DNA: TGTGCCAGCAGCTTGGCTTTATATAGCAAGACAGATACGCAGTATTTT
size: NA; V: TRBV6-5; D: TRBD1; J: TRBJ2-7; CDR3: CASRTGPDSYEQYF; DNA: TGTGCCAGCAGGACAGGGCCCGACTCCTACGAGCAGTACTTC
size: NA; V: TRBV11-2; D: TRBD1; J: TRBJ2-5; CDR3: CASSFDTGARETQYF; DNA: TGTGCCAGCAGCTTTGATACAGGGGCCCGGGAGACCCAGTACTTC
size: NA; V: TRBV25-1; D: TRBD2; J: TRBJ2-1; CDR3: CASSKTSAAYNEQFF; DNA: TGTGCCAGCAGTAAGACTAGCGCAGCCTACAATGAGCAGTTCTTC
size: NA; V: TRBV5-8; D: NA; J: TRBJ2-7; CDR3: CASSHVRGRGNEQYF; DNA: TGTGCCAGCAGCCATGTGAGGGGCCGCGGCAACGAGCAGTACTTC
size: NA; V: TRBV11-2; D: NA; J: TRBJ1-4; CDR3: CASSLDTGGATNEKLFF; DNA: TGTGCCAGCAGCTTAGATACTGGGGGCGCAACTAATGAAAAACTGTTTTTT
size: NA; V: TRBV6-1; D: NA; J: TRBJ2-3; CDR3: CATRIAISTDTQYF; DNA: TGTGCCACGCGGATAGCGATTTCCACAGATACGCAGTATTTT
size: NA; V: TRBV6-5; D: TRBD2; J: TRBJ2-1; CDR3: CASRRAGEGSEQFF; DNA: TGTGCCAGCCGCCGAGCGGGAGAAGGAAGTGAGCAGTTCTTC
size: NA; V: TRBV9; D: TRBD1; J: TRBJ1-1; CDR3: CASSVTGDNTEAFF; DNA: TGTGCCAGCAGCGTAACAGGGGACAACACTGAAGCTTTCTTT
size: NA; V: TRBV19; D: NA; J: TRBJ1-6; CDR3: CASNPTAGSPLHF; DNA: TGTGCCAGTAACCCCACCGCGGGTTCACCCCTCCACTTT
size: once; V: TRBV7-8; D: NA; J: TRBJ2-2; CDR3: CASSKNPGAGGELFF; DNA: TGTGCCAGCAGCAAAAATCCAGGGGCTGGCGGGGAGCTGTTTTTT
size: NA; V: TRBV7-3; D: NA; J: TRBJ2-1; CDR3: CASSPYPEGSNEQFF; DNA: TGTGCCAGCAGCCCCTATCCGGAGGGTAGCAATGAGCAGTTCTTC
size: NA; V: TRBV7-6; D: NA; J: TRBJ1-2; CDR3: CASSPGDSYTF; DNA: TGTGCCAGCAGCCCCGGGGACAGCTACACCTTC
size: NA; V: TRBV7-2; D: NA; J: TRBJ2-3; CDR3: CASSLEPGPWDTDTQYF; DNA: TGTGCCAGCAGCTTAGAGCCAGGTCCCTGGGATACAGATACGCAGTATTTT
size: NA; V: TRBV7-2; D: TRBD1; J: TRBJ1-1; CDR3: CASSLAGLALLTGQGTDTEAFF; DNA: TGTGCCAGCAGCTTAGCGGGTCTCGCTCTTTTGACGGGACAGGGGACGGACACTGAAGCTTTCTTT
size: few; V: TRBV6-1; D: NA; J: TRBJ2-3; CDR3: CASSPRQSAPDTQYF; DNA: TGTGCCAGCAGCCCGAGACAGAGTGCCCCAGATACGCAGTATTTT
size: NA; V: TRBV6-5; D: NA; J: TRBJ2-3; CDR3: CASSPKGQATDTQYF; DNA: TGTGCCAGCAGCCCTAAGGGGCAGGCCACAGATACGCAGTATTTT
size: NA; V: TRBV27; D: NA; J: TRBJ1-4; CDR3: CASSWAMKRKTVF; DNA: TGTGCCAGCAGTTGGGCCATGAAGAGGAAAACTGTTTTT
size: NA; V: TRBV7-2; D: NA; J: TRBJ2-4; CDR3: CASSSQGLLAKNIQYF; DNA: TGTGCCAGCAGCTCACAGGGTCTCCTAGCCAAAAACATTCAGTACTTC
size: NA; V: TRBV6-4; D: TRBD1; J: TRBJ2-2; CDR3: CASSGKGRGQGRDTGELFF; DNA: TGTGCCAGCAGTGGAAAAGGTCGGGGACAGGGTCGCGACACCGGGGAGCTGTTTTTT
size: NA; V: TRBV15; D: NA; J: TRBJ2-5; CDR3: CATSRPSSGETQYF; DNA: TGTGCCACCAGCAGACCTTCCTCTGGGGAGACCCAGTACTTC
size: NA; V: TRBV4-2; D: TRBD2; J: TRBJ2-2; CDR3: CASSQDPGLAYGELFF; DNA: TGTGCCAGCAGCCAAGATCCGGGACTAGCGTACGGGGAGCTGTTTTTT
size: NA; V: TRBV5-1; D: TRBD2; J: TRBJ2-1; CDR3: CASSASGRIDEQFF; DNA: TGCGCCAGCAGCGCGAGCGGGAGGATCGATGAGCAGTTCTTC
size: few; V: TRBV5-4; D: NA; J: TRBJ1-1; CDR3: CASSFPGGTEAFF; DNA: TGTGCCAGCAGCTTCCCGGGAGGCACTGAAGCTTTCTTT
size: NA; V: TRBV14; D: NA; J: TRBJ2-2; CDR3: CASSQAQGNTGELFF; DNA: TGTGCCAGCAGCCAGGCACAGGGGAACACCGGGGAGCTGTTTTTT
size: NA; V: TRBV6-1; D: TRBD1; J: TRBJ1-2; CDR3: CASSLERTGDYGYTF; DNA: TGTGCCAGCAGTCTCGAACGGACAGGCGACTATGGCTACACCTTC
size: NA; V: TRBV7-2; D: NA; J: TRBJ2-2; CDR3: CASSNRRSNTGELFF; DNA: TGTGCCAGCAGCAACCGACGGTCCAACACCGGGGAGCTGTTTTTT
size: NA; V: TRBV6-1; D: NA; J: TRBJ2-7; CDR3: CAPGAGGYEQYF; DNA: TGTGCCCCGGGTGCGGGTGGTTACGAGCAGTACTTC
size: NA; V: TRBV29-1; D: NA; J: TRBJ2-5; CDR3: CSVGTPRAQETQYF; DNA: TGCAGCGTAGGGACTCCCCGTGCCCAAGAGACCCAGTACTTC
size: NA; V: TRBV5-4; D: TRBD2; J: TRBJ2-5; CDR3: CASSPRTSGSRETQYF; DNA: TGTGCCAGCAGCCCCAGGACTAGCGGGAGTCGGGAGACCCAATACTTC
size: NA; V: TRBV30; D: TRBD1; J: TRBJ1-5; CDR3: CAWSSGNRGNQPQHF; DNA: TGTGCCTGGAGTTCAGGGAACAGGGGTAATCAGCCCCAGCATTTT
size: NA; V: TRBV10-2; D: TRBD2; J: TRBJ2-5; CDR3: CASTMRGSQETQYF; DNA: TGCGCCAGCACTATGCGGGGGAGCCAAGAGACCCAGTACTTC
size: NA; V: TRBV5-6; D: TRBD1; J: TRBJ2-7; CDR3: CASSTPGQYNEQYF; DNA: TGTGCCAGCAGCACTCCGGGACAGTATAACGAGCAGTACTTC
size: NA; V: TRBV5-1; D: TRBD2; J: TRBJ2-3; CDR3: CASSSRLAGSSGTDTQYF; DNA: TGCGCCAGCAGCTCCAGACTAGCGGGATCGTCGGGGACAGATACGCAGTATTTT
size: NA; V: TRBV23-1; D: TRBD2; J: TRBJ2-1; CDR3: CASSQVLSGRAIEQFF; DNA: TGCGCCAGCAGTCAAGTCTTAAGCGGGAGGGCCATTGAGCAGTTCTTC
size: once; V: TRBV15; D: TRBD1; J: TRBJ2-2; CDR3: CATRAGGAVTGELFF; DNA: TGTGCCACCAGGGCAGGGGGCGCGGTAACCGGGGAGCTGTTTTTT
size: few; V: TRBV6-1; D: TRBD1; J: TRBJ1-1; CDR3: CASSQTLQGRAFF; DNA: TGTGCCAGCAGTCAAACTCTACAGGGGAGAGCTTTCTTT
size: NA; V: TRBV11-2; D: NA; J: TRBJ1-3; CDR3: CASSLQTGTGNTIYF; DNA: TGTGCCAGCAGCTTACAAACAGGGACGGGAAACACCATATATTTT